This T cell receptor (beta chain) was sequenced for a study of T cell responses to AZD1222 COVID-19 vaccine. Notes on the study in general: Researchers took repertoire samples only after the peak T cell response had come. Only six AZD1222 recipients tested seropositive at baseline.

Note on this clone: Its specificity is unknown.

Timing groups of about 4 and about 12 weeks for second doses were pooled. V lost 5 bases to trimming and J lost 1 base, with 20 bases between them. Germline V gene sequence: CDR1 SGHTA, CDR2 FQGNSA. This CDR3 has 17 amino acids. TCRdb keeps only in-frame clones here, not all; method: immunoSEQ multiplex PCR. The data contain around 130,000 clones, more than 75% of them seen just once; the ten biggest clones take up about 3%. This sequence was found in an adult who received the AZD1222 COVID-19 vaccine. The sequencing used peripheral blood, collected 28 days after the second AZD1222 dose. The chain uses TRBV7-2 and TRBJ2-5, with a weak D call TRBD1 (6 bases). CDR3: CASSKTGQEASQETQYF. DNA for the CDR3: TGTGCCAGCAGCAAAACAGGGCAGGAAGCCTCCCAAGAGACCCAGTACTTC.